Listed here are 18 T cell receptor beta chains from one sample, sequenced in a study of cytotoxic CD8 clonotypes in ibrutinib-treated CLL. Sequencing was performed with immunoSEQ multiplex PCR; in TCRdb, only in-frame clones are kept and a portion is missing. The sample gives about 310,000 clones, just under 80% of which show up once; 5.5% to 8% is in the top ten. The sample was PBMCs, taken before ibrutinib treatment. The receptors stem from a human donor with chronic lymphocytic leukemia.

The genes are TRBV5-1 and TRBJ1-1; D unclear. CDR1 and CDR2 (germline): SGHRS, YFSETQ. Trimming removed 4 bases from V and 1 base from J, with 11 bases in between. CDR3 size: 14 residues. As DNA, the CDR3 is TGCGCCAGCAGCGGTGTGGGTCAGAACACTGAAGCTTTCTTT. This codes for CASSGVGQNTEAFF.

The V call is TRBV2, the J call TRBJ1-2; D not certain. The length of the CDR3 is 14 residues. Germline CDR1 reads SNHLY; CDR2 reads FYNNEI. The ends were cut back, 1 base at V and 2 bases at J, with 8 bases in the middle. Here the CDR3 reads CASSEGGKNYGYTF. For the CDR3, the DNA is TGTGCCAGCAGTGAAGGGGGAAAGAACTATGGCTACACCTTC. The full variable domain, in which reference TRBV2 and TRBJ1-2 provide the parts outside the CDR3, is EPEVTQTPSHQVTQMGQEVILRCVPISNHLYFYWYRQILGQKVEFLVSFYNNEISEKSEIFDDQFSVERPDGSNFTLKIRSTKLEDSAMYFCASSEGGKNYGYTFGSGTRLTVV.

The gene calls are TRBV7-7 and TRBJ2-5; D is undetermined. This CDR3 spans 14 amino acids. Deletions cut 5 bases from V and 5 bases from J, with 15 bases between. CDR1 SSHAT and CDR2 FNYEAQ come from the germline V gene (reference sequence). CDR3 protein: CASSQSQIGETQYF. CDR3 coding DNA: TGTGCCAGCAGCCAAAGTCAGATTGGGGAGACCCAGTACTTC.

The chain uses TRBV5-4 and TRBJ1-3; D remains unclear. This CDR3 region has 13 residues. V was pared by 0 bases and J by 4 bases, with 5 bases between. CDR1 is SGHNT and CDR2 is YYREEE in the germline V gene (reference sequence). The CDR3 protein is CASSLGSGNTIYF. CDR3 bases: TGTGCCAGCAGCTTGGGTTCCGGAAACACCATATATTTT.

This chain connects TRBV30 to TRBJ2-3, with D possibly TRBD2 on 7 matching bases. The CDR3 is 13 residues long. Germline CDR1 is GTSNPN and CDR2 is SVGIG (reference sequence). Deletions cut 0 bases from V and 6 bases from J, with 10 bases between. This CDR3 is CAWSVRGADTQYF. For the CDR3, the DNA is TGTGCCTGGAGTGTACGGGGGGCTGATACGCAGTATTTT.

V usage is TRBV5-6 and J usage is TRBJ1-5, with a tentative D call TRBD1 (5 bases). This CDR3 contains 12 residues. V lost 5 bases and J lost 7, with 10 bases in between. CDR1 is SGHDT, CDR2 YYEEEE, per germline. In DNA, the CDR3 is TGTGCCAGCAGTCCCTGGGGGCAGCCCCAGCATTTT. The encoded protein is CASSPWGQPQHF.

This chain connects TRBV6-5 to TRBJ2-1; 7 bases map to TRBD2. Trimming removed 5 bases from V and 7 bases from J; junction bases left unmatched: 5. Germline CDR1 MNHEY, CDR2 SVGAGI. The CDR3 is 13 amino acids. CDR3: CASSAGVWNEQFF. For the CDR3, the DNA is TGTGCCAGCAGTGCGGGAGTGTGGAATGAGCAGTTCTTC.

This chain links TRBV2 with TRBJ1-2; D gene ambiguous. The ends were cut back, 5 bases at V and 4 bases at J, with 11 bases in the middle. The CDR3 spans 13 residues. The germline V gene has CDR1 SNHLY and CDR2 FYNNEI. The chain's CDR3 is CASSLTGTYGYTF. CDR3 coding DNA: TGTGCCAGCAGTTTGACCGGAACCTATGGCTACACCTTC.

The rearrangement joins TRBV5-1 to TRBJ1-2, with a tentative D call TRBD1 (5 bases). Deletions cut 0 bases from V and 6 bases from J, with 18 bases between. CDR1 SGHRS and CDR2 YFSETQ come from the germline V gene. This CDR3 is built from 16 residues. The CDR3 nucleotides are TGCGCCAGCAGCTTGGCGGGGCGGCTTGCTATAGATGGCTACACCTTC. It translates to CASSLAGRLAIDGYTF. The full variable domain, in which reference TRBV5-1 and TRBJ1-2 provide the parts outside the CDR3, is KAGVTQTPRYLIKTRGQQVTLSCSPISGHRSVSWYQQTPGQGLQFLFEYFSETQRNKGNFPGRFSGRQFSNSRSEMNVSTLELGDSALYLCASSLAGRLAIDGYTFGSGTRLTVV.

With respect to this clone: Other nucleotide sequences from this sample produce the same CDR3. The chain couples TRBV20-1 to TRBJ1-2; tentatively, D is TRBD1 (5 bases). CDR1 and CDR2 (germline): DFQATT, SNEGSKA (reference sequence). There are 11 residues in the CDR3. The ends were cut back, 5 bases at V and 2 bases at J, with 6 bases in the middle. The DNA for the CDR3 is TGCAGTGCTTGGGGGAACTATGGCTACACCTTC. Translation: CSAWGNYGYTF.

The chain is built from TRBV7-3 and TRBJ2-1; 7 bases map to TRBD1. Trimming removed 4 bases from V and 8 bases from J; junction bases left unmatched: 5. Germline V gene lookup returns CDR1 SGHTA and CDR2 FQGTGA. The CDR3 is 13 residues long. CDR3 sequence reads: CASSSRDSDEQFF. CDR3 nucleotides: TGTGCCAGCAGCTCCCGGGACAGCGATGAGCAGTTCTTC.

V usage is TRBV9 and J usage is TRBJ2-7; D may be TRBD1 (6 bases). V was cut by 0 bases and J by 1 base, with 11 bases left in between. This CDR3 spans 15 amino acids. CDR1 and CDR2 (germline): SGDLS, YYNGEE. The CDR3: CASSVAGQESYEQYF. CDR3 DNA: TGTGCCAGCAGCGTAGCGGGACAAGAATCCTACGAGCAGTACTTC.

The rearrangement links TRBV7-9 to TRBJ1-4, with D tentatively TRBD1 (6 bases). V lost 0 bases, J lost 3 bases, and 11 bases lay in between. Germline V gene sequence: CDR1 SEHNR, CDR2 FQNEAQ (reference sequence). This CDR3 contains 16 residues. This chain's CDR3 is CASSLARAGANEKLFF. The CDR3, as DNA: TGTGCCAGCAGCTTAGCGAGGGCAGGGGCTAATGAAAAACTGTTTTTT.

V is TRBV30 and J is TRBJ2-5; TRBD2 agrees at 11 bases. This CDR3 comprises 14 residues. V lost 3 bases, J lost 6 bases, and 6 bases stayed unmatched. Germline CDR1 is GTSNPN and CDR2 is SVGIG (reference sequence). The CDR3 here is CAWRTSGMWKTQYF. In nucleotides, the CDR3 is TGTGCCTGGAGGACTAGCGGGATGTGGAAGACCCAGTACTTC.

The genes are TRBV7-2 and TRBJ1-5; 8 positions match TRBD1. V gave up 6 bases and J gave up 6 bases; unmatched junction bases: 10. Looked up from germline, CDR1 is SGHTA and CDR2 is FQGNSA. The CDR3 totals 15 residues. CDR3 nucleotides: TGTGCCAGCAGTACCCAGACAGGGGCGGCTCAGCCCCAGCATTTT. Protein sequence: CASSTQTGAAQPQHF.

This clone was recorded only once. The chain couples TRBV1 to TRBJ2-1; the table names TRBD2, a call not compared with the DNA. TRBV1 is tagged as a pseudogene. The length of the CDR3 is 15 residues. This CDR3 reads CTSSIAGPSYNEQFF. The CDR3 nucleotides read TGCACCAGCAGCATAGCGGGCCCCTCCTACAATGAGCAGTTCTTC.

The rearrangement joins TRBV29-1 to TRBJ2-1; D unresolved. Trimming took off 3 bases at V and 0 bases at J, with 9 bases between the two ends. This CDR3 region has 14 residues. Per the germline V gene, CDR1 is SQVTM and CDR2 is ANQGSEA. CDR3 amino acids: CSVEMWSSYNEQFF. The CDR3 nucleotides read TGCAGCGTTGAGATGTGGAGCTCCTACAATGAGCAGTTCTTC.

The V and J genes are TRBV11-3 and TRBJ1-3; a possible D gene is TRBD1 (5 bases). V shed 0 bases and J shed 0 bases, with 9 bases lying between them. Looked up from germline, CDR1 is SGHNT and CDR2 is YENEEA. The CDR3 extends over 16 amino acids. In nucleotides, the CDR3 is TGTGCCAGCAGCTTAGATCTTACAGGCTCTGGAAACACCATATATTTT. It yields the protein CASSLDLTGSGNTIYF.